This TCR beta chain appears in the sequencing data of a study of shared clonotypes between healthy human individuals. Study in general: The donor group consisted of a couple of women and three men, aged 18 to 49. Researchers assigned three CD4 naive, three CD4 memory, two CD8 naive and one CD8 memory plate to each donor. Broader study findings: Among several donors, roughly 5% of naive CD4 clonotypes were found in common.

Sorted-subset replicate PCRs used approximately 200 ng of genomic DNA. This amount corresponded to some 32,000 T cell genomes. The protocol was immunoSEQ multiplex PCR, while the TCRdb copy is restricted to in-frame clones and leaves out a portion. The data contain some 1.4 million clones, roughly 96% of them singletons. Germline CDR1 is SGHRS and CDR2 is YFSETQ. The CDR3 totals 14 residues. V lost 4 bases to trimming and J lost 5 bases, with 15 bases between them. As regards this clone: What it binds is unknown.

The sequence was obtained from a man aged 30 to 39 in good health. What was sequenced was naive CD4+ T cells sorted from blood. Sample subset: CD45RA+ positively selected. The V call is TRBV5-1, the J call TRBJ1-1; D is unclear. The CDR3 protein is CASSQRGGGTEAFF. In DNA, the CDR3 is TGCGCCAGCAGCCAACGTGGTGGCGGGACTGAAGCTTTCTTT.